This paragraph reports one TCR beta chain. Its antigen is still unknown. The data were obtained in a study of T cell responses to AZD1222 COVID-19 vaccine. The study's findings and limits: Targeting of unmutated variant regions was reportedly seen in nearly half of spike-specific TCRs.

Trimming shortened V by 4 bases and J by 9 bases, and 10 bases separated the two germline ends. Germline CDR1 and CDR2: SGHTA and FQGNSA. The CDR3 totals 12 residues. Sequencing was performed with immunoSEQ multiplex PCR; in TCRdb, only in-frame clones are kept and a portion is missing. The sample lists approximately 42,000 clones; approximately 88% were seen once. The chain is built from TRBV7-2 and TRBJ2-1; the D gene is possibly TRBD1 (5 bases). This specimen consisted of peripheral blood, obtained 28 days after the second AZD1222 dose. The origin of this receptor is an adult who received the AZD1222 COVID-19 vaccine. CDR3 amino acids: CASSSATGEQFF. In nucleotides, the CDR3 is TGTGCCAGCAGCTCGGCAACAGGTGAGCAGTTCTTC.